This T cell receptor (beta chain) appears in the sequencing data of a study of monozygotic twins with inflammatory bowel disease. Whole-study findings and limits: The authors note that differing immunosuppressive treatments may have added variability to patient repertoires. T cell subtypes that differed could not be told apart.

The CDR3 has 15 residues. Collection of an approximately 2.6 ml blood sample took place per donor. From approximately 3,500 ng of total RNA, each TCR library was prepared. TCRdb reprocessed the 5' RACE reads and reports one entry per CDR3 protein, with no DNA. The table for this sample gives around 100,000 distinct CDR3 sequences. Regarding this clonotype: Antigen: not known.

This chain links TRBV23-1 with TRBJ2-5; the D call from TCRdb, TRBD1, cannot be confirmed without DNA. TRBV23-1 is annotated as an ORF whose role is uncertain. The clonotype was recovered from a human donor with ulcerative colitis or Crohn's disease, or a healthy co-twin of an affected twin (not recorded which). Material: blood. The CDR3 sequence: CARPFRGHQGETQYF.